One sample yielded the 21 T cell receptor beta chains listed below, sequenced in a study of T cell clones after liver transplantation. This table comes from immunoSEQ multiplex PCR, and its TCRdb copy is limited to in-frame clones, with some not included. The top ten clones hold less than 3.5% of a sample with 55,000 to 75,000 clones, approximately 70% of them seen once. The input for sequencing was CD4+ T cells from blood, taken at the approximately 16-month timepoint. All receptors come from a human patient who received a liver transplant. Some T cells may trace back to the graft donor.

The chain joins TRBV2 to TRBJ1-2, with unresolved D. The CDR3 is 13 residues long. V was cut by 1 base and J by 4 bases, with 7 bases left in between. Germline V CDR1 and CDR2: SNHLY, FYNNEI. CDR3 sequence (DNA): TGTGCCAGCAGTGAAGGGACCGGCTATGGCTACACCTTC. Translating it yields CASSEGTGYGYTF. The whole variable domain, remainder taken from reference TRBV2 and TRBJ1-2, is EPEVTQTPSHQVTQMGQEVILRCVPISNHLYFYWYRQILGQKVEFLVSFYNNEISEKSEIFDDQFSVERPDGSNFTLKIRSTKLEDSAMYFCASSEGTGYGYTFGSGTRLTVV.

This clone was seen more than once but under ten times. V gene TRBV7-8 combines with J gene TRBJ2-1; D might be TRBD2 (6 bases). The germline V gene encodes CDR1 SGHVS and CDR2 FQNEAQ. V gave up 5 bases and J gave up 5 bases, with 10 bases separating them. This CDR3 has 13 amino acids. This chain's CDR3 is CASSPSSDNEQFF. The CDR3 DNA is TGTGCCAGCAGCCCCTCTAGCGACAATGAGCAGTTCTTC.

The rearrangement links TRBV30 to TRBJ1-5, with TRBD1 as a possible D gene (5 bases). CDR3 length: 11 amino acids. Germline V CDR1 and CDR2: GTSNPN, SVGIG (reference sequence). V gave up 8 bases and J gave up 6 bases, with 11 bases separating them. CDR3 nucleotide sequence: TGTGCCCTGGGGAGGGGTCAGCCCCAGCATTTT. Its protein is CALGRGQPQHF.

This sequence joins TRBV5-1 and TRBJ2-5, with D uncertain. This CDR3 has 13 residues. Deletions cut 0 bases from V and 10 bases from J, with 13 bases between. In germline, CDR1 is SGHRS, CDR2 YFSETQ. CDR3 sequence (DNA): TGCGCCAGCAGCTTGGGCGAGACGGCGAGCCAGTACTTC. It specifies CASSLGETASQYF.

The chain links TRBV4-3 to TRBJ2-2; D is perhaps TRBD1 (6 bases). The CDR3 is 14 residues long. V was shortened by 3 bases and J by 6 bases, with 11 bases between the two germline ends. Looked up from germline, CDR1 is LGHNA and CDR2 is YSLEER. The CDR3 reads CASSHSRGSGELFF. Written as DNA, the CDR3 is TGCGCCAGCAGCCATTCTAGGGGGTCCGGGGAGCTGTTTTTT.

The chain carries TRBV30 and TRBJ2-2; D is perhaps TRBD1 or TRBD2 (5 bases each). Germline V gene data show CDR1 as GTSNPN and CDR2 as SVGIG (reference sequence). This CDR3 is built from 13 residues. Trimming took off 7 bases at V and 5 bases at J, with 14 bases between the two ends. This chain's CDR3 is CASPGPATGELFF. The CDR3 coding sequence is TGTGCCTCTCCGGGGCCCGCAACCGGGGAGCTGTTTTTT.

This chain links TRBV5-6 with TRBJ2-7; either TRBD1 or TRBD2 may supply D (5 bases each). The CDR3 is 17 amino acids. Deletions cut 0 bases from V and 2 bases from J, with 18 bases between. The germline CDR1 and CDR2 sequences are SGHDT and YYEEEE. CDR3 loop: CASSLVGEYGGTYEQYF. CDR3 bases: TGTGCCAGCAGCTTGGTAGGGGAGTATGGTGGAACCTACGAGCAGTACTTC.

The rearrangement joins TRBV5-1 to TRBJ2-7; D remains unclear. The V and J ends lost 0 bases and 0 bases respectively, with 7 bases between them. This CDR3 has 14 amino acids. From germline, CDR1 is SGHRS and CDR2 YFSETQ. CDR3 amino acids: CASSLDSSSYEQYF. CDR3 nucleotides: TGCGCCAGCAGCTTGGACAGTAGCTCCTACGAGCAGTACTTC.

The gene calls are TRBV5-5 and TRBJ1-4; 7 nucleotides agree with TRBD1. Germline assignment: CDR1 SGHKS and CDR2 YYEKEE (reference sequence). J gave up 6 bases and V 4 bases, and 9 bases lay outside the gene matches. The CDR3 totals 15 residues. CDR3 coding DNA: TGTGCCAGCAGCCTACTGACAGGGCCCGATGAAAAACTGTTTTTT. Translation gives CASSLLTGPDEKLFF.

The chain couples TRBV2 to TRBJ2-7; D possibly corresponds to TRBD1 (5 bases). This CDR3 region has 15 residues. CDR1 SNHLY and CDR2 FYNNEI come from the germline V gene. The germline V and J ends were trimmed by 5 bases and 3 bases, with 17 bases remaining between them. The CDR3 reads CASSTATGANYEQYF. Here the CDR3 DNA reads TGTGCCAGCAGTACCGCCACTGGGGCGAACTACGAGCAGTACTTC.

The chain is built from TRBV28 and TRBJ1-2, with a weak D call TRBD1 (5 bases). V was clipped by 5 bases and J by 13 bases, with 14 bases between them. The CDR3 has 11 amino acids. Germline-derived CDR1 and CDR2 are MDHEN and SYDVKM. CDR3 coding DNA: TGTGCCAGCAGTGAGGGGCCTCGTCGCACCTTC. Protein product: CASSEGPRRTF.

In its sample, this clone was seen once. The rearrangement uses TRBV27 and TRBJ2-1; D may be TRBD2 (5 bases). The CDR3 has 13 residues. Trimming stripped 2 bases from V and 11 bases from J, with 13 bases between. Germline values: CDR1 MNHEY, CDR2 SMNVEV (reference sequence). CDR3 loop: CASSLTWERQQFF. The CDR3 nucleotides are TGTGCCAGCAGTTTAACCTGGGAGCGGCAGCAGTTCTTC.

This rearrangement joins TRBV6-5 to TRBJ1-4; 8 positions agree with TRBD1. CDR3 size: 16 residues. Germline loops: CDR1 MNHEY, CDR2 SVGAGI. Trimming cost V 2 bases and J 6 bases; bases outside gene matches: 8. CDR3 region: CASSYTGQGRDEKLFF. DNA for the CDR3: TGTGCCAGCAGTTACACCGGACAGGGACGCGATGAAAAACTGTTTTTT.

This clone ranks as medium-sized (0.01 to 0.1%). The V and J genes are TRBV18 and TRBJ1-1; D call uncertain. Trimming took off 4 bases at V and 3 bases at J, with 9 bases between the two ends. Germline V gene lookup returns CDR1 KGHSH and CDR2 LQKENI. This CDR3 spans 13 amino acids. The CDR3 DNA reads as TGTGCCAGCTCACAGAGCCGCGACACTGAAGCTTTCTTT. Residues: CASSQSRDTEAFF.

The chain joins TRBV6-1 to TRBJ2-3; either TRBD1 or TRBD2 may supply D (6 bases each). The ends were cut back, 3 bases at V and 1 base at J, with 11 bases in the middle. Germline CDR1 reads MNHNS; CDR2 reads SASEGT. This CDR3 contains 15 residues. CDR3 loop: CASSEDGGRTDTQYF. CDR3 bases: TGTGCCAGCAGTGAGGACGGGGGCCGCACAGATACGCAGTATTTT.

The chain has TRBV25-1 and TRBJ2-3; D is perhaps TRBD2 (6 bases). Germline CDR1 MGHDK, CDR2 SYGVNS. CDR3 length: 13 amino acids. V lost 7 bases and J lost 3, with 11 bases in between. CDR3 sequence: CASTAAGTDTQYF. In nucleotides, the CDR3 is TGTGCCAGCACTGCGGCGGGGACAGATACGCAGTATTTT.

The CDR3 spells CATSRGGSNYGYTF. CDR3 bases: TGTGCCACCAGCAGAGGAGGCAGTAACTATGGCTACACCTTC. V gene TRBV15 combines with J gene TRBJ1-2; unclear D gene. CDR1 and CDR2 (germline): LNHNV, YYDKDF (reference sequence). The CDR3 is 14 residues long. V dropped 1 base and J dropped 1 base, with 7 bases sitting between them.

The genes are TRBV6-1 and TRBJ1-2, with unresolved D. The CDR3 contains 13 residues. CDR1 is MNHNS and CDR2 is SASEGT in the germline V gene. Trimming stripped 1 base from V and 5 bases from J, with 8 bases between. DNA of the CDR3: TGTGCCAGCAGTGAAGATTGGGGTTATGGCTACACCTTC. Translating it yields CASSEDWGYGYTF.

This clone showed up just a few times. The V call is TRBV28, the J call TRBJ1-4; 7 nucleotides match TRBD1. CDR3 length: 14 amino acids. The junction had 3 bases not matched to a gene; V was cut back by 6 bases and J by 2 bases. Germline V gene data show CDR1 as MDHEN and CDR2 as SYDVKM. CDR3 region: CASSKTGTNEKLFF. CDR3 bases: TGTGCCAGCAGCAAGACAGGGACTAATGAAAAACTGTTTTTT.

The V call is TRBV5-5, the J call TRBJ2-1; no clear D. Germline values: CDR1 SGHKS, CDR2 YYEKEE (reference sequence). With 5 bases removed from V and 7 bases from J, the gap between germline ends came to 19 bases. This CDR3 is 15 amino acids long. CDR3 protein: CASSVTPHSLNEQFF. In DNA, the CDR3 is TGTGCCAGCAGTGTGACCCCCCATTCTTTGAATGAGCAGTTCTTC.

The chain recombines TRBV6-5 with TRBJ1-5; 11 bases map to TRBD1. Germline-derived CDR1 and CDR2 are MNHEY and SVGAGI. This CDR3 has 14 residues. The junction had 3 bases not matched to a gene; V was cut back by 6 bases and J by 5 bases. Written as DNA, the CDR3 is TGTGCCAGCAGGGGGGGACAGGGGGATCAGCCCCAGCATTTT. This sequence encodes CASRGGQGDQPQHF.